This T cell receptor beta chain was identified in a study of T cell responses to AZD1222 COVID-19 vaccine. Only in-frame clones appear in the TCRdb table, and some are missing; sequencing was by immunoSEQ multiplex PCR. The table shows more than 75,000 clones, with approximately 83% occurring only once. CDR1 is MNHEY, CDR2 SVGAGI, per germline. CDR3 size: 13 residues. V lost 6 bases, J lost 9 bases, and 8 bases stayed unmatched. The chain links TRBV6-5 to TRBJ2-1, with 7 bases lining up with TRBD2. Specimen: peripheral blood, collected 28 days after the second AZD1222 dose. This TCR came from an adult who received the AZD1222 COVID-19 vaccine. The DNA for the CDR3 is TGTGCCAGCAGCCCCAGACTAGCCGGTGAGCAGTTCTTC. This sequence encodes CASSPRLAGEQFF.